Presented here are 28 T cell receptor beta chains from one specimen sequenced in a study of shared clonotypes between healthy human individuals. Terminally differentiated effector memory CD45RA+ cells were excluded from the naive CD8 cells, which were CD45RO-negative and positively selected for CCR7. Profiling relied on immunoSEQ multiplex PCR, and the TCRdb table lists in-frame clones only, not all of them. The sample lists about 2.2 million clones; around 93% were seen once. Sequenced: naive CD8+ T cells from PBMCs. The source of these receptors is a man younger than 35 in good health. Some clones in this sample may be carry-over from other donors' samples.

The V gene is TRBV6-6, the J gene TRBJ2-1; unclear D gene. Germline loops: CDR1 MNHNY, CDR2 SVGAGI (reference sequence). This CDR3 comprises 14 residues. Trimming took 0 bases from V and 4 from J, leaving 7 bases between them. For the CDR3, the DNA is TGTGCCAGCAGTTACTCGCAGAGGTACAATGAGCAGTTCTTC. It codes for CASSYSQRYNEQFF.

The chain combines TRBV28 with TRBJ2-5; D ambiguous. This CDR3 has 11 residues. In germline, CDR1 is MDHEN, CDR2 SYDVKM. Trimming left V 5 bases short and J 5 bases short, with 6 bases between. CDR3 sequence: CASSIWETQYF. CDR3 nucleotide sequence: TGTGCCAGCAGTATCTGGGAGACCCAGTACTTC.

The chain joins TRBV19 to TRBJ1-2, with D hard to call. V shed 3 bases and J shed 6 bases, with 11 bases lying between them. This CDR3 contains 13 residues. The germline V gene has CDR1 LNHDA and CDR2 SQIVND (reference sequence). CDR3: CASSITGSNGYTF. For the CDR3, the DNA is TGTGCCAGTAGTATCACCGGTAGCAATGGCTACACCTTC.

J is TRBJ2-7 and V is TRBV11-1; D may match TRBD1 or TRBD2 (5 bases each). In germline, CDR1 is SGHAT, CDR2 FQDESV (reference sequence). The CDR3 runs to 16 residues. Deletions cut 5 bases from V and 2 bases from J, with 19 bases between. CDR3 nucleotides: TGTGCCAGCAGCAATTTTTGGGGTGAGGGGCCCTACGAGCAGTACTTC. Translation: CASSNFWGEGPYEQYF.

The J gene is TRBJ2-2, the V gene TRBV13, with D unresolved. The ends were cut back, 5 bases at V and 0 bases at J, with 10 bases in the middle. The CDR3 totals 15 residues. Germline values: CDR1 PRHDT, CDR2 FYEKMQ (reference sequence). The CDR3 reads CASSPDPANTGELFF. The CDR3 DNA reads TGTGCCAGCAGCCCAGACCCCGCGAACACCGGGGAGCTGTTTTTT.

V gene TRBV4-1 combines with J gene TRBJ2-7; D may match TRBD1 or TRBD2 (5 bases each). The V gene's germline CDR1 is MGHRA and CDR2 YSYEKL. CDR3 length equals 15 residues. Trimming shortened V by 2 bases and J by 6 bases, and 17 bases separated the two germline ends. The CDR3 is CASSQLQRGAGEQYF. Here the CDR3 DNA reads TGCGCCAGCAGCCAACTTCAGAGAGGGGCCGGCGAGCAGTACTTC.

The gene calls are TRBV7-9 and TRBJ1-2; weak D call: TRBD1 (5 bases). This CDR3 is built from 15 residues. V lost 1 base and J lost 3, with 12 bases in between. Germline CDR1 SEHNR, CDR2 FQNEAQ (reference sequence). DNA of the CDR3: TGTGCCAGCAGCTTAGGGACATATTCGGACTATGGCTACACCTTC. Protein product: CASSLGTYSDYGYTF. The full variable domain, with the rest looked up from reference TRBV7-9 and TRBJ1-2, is DTGVSQNPRHKITKRGQNVTFRCDPISEHNRLYWYRQTLGQGPEFLTYFQNEAQLEKSRLLSDRFSAERPKGSFSTLEIQRTEQGDSAMYLCASSLGTYSDYGYTFGSGTRLTVV.

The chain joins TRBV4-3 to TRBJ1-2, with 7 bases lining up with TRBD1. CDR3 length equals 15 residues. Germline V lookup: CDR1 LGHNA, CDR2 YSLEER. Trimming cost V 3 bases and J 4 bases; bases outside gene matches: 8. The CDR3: CASSQRDSDFYGYTF. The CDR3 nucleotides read TGCGCCAGCAGCCAGCGGGACAGCGATTTCTATGGCTACACCTTC.

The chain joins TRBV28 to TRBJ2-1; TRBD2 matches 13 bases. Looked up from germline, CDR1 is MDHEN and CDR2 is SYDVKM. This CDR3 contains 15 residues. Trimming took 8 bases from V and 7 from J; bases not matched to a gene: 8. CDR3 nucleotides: TGTGCCAGCCAACGGGGACTAGCGGGATTTAATGAGCAGTTCTTC. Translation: CASQRGLAGFNEQFF.

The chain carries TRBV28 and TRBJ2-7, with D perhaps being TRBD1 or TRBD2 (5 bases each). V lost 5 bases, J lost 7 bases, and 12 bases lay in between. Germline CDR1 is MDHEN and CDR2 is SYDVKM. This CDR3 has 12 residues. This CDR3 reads CASSPGPSEQYF. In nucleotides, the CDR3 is TGTGCCAGCAGTCCGGGACCGAGTGAGCAGTACTTC.

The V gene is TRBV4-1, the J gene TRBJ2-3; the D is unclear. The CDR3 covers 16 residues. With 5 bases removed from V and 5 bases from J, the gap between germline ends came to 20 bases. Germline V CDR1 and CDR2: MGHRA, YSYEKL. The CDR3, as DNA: TGCGCCAGCAGCGCCGAAGACCGGCTATACGTAGATACGCAGTATTTT. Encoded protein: CASSAEDRLYVDTQYF.

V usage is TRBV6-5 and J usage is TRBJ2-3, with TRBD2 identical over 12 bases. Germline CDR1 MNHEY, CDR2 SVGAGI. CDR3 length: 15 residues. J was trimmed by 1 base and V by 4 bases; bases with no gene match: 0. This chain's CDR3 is CASSWTSGGTDTQYF. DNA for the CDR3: TGTGCCAGCAGTTGGACTAGCGGGGGCACAGATACGCAGTATTTT.

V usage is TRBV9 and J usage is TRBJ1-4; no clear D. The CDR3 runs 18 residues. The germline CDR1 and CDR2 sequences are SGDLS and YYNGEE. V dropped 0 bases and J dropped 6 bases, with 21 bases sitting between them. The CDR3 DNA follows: TGTGCCAGCAGCGTAGGCACAGTGAGGGTCGGCGCATATGAAAAACTGTTTTTT. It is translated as CASSVGTVRVGAYEKLFF. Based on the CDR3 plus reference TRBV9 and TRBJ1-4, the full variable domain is DSGVTQTPKHLITATGQRVTLRCSPRSGDLSVYWYQQSLDQGLQFLIQYYNGEERAKGNILERFSAQQFPDLHSELNLSSLELGDSALYFCASSVGTVRVGAYEKLFFGSGTQLSVL.

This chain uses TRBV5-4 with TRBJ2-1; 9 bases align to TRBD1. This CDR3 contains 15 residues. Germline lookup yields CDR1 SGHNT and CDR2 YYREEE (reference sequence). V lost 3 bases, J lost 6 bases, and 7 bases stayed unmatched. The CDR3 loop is CASSYGQGSTNEQFF. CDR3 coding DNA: TGTGCCAGCAGCTACGGACAGGGGTCTACCAATGAGCAGTTCTTC.

The CDR3: CASSQAGASPHEQYF. For the CDR3, the DNA is TGTGCCAGCAGCCAAGCAGGGGCTAGCCCCCACGAGCAGTACTTC. This rearrangement joins TRBV7-9 to TRBJ2-7; the D gene is possibly TRBD1 (6 bases). Deletions cut 5 bases from V and 5 bases from J, with 19 bases between. The germline CDR1 and CDR2 sequences are SEHNR and FQNEAQ (reference sequence). The CDR3 is made up of 15 amino acids.

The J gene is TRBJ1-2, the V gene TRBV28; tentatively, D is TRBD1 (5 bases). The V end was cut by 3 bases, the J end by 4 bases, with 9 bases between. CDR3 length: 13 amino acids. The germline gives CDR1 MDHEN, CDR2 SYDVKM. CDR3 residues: CASSLAGRYGYTF. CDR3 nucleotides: TGTGCCAGCAGTTTGGCAGGGCGCTATGGCTACACCTTC.

CDR3 in DNA: TGTGCCAGCAGCTTGGGACGGAACTACAATGAGCAGTTCTTC. Encoded protein: CASSLGRNYNEQFF. The V gene is TRBV7-6, the J gene TRBJ2-1, with D perhaps assigned TRBD1 or TRBD2 (5 bases each). V was shortened by 3 bases and J by 3 bases, with 9 bases between the two germline ends. The CDR3 sequence is 14 residues long. Germline V gives CDR1 SGHVS, CDR2 FNYEAQ. The whole variable domain, filled in from reference TRBV7-6 and TRBJ2-1, reads GAGVSQSPRYKVTKRGQDVALRCDPISGHVSLYWYRQALGQGPEFLTYFNYEAQQDKSGLPNDRFSAERPEGSISTLTIQRTEQRDSAMYRCASSLGRNYNEQFFGPGTRLTVL.

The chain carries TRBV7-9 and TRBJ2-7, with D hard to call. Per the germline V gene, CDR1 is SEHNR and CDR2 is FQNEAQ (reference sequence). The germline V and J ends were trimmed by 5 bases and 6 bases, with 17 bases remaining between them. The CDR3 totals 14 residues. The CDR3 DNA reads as TGTGCCAGCAGCCCTGCTGGTCGCCTGAGCGAGCAGTACTTC. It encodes CASSPAGRLSEQYF.

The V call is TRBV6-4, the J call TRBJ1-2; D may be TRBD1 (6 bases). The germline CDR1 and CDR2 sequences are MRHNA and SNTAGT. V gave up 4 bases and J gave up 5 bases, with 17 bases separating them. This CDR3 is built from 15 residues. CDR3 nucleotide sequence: TGTGCCAGCAGTGCGAACCGGGACATCAGATATGGCTACACCTTC. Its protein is CASSANRDIRYGYTF.

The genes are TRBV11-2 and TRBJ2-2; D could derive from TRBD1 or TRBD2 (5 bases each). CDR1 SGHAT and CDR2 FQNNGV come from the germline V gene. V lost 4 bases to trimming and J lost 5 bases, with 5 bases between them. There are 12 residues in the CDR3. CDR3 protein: CASSWGTGELFF. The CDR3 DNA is TGTGCCAGCAGCTGGGGGACCGGGGAGCTGTTTTTT.

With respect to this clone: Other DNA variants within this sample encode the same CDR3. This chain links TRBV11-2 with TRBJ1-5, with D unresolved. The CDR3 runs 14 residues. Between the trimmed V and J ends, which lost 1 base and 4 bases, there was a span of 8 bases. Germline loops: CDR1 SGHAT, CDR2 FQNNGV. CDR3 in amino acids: CASSLGGSNQPQHF. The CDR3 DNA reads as TGTGCCAGCAGCTTAGGAGGCTCGAATCAGCCCCAGCATTTT.

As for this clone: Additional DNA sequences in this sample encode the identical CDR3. The CDR3: CASSFAGYEQYF. CDR3 nucleotide sequence: TGTGCCAGCAGTTTCGCGGGCTACGAGCAGTACTTC. The chain recombines TRBV28 with TRBJ2-7; a possible D gene is TRBD2 (5 bases). V was cut by 3 bases and J by 3 bases, with 6 bases left in between. The CDR3 spans 12 residues. The germline gives CDR1 MDHEN, CDR2 SYDVKM. The full variable domain, with the rest looked up from reference TRBV28 and TRBJ2-7, is DVKVTQSSRYLVKRTGEKVFLECVQDMDHENMFWYRQDPGLGLRLIYFSYDVKMKEKGDIPEGYSVSREKKERFSLILESASTNQTSMYLCASSFAGYEQYFGPGTRLTVT.

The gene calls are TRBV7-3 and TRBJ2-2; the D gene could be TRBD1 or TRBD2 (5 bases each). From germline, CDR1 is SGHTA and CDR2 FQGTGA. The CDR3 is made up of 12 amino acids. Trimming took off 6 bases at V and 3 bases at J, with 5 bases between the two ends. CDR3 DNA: TGTGCCAGCAGGGGGGACACCGGGGAGCTGTTTTTT. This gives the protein CASRGDTGELFF.

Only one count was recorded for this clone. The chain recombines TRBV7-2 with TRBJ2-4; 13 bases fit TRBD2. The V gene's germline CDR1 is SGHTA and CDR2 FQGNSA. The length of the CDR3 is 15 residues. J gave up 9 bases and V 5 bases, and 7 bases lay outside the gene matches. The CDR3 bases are TGTGCCAGCAGCATACTAGCGGGAGGGCGGGGCATTCAGTACTTC. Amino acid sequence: CASSILAGGRGIQYF.

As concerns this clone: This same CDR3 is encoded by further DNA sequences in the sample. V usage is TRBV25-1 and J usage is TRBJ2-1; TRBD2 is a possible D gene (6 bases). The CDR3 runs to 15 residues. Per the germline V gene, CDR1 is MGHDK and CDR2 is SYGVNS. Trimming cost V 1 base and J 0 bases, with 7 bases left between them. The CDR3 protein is CASSEFGSSYNEQFF. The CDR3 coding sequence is TGTGCCAGCAGTGAATTCGGGAGCTCCTACAATGAGCAGTTCTTC.

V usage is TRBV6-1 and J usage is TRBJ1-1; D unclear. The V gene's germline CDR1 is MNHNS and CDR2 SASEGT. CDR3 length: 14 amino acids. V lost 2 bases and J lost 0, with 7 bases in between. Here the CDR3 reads CASSEPTLNTEAFF. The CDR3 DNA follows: TGTGCCAGCAGTGAACCAACGTTGAACACTGAAGCTTTCTTT.

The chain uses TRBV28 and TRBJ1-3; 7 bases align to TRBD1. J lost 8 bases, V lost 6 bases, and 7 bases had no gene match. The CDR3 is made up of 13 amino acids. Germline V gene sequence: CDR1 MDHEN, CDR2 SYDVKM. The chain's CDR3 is CASRPDREHTIYF. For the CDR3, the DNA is TGTGCCAGCAGACCTGACAGGGAGCACACCATATATTTT.

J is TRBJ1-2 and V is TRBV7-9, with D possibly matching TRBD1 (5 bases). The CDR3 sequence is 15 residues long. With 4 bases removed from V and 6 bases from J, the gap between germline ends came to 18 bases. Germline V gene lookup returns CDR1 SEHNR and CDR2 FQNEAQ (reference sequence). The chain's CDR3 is CASSSTKTAADGYTF. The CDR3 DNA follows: TGTGCCAGCAGCTCGACCAAGACAGCCGCGGATGGCTACACCTTC.